This T cell receptor (beta chain) was recorded in a study of T-cell reconstitution after alpha-beta-depleted transplantation in children. In regard to this clonotype: What it recognizes is unknown.

Study-wide points: Several hundred expanded graft clones reportedly supplied alpha-beta T cells about two months after transplant. Certain patients had high TCRbeta diversity at day 60, and it came from recipient T cells and thymic progenitors that survived. Newly made T cells mostly supplied T-cell counts and diversity one year after transplant.

Unique molecular identifiers were built into the TCRbeta library. Each CDR3 protein gets one entry after TCRdb re-called the PCR reads with MiXCR. The sample holds 440,000 or so distinct CDR3 sequences; 43% are singletons and the top ten take roughly 27%. The ends lost 1 base at V and 9 bases at J; junction bases unmatched: 10. The CDR3 totals 15 residues. Germline V gene lookup returns CDR1 SEHNR and CDR2 FQNEAQ (reference sequence). The specimen comprised PBMCs, sampled before TCRalphabeta/CD19-depleted stem cell transplant. The TCR sequence derives from a girl aged 2 to 9 with aplastic anemia, due to receive a stem cell transplant. The genes are TRBV7-9 and TRBJ1-2; 8 bases align to TRBD1. The CDR3 spells CASSLEGYGTGSYTF. In DNA form, the CDR3 reads TGTGCCAGCAGCTTAGAGGGGTACGGGACAGGAAGCTACACCTTC.